Presented here are 30 T cell receptor beta chains from one specimen sequenced in a study of radiotherapy plus CTLA-4 blockade in lung cancer. TCRdb's copy holds only in-frame clones and misses some; the assay was immunoSEQ multiplex PCR. Altogether 86,000 or so clones are present, 60% to 85% being singletons, with the ten largest covering 3.5% to 4.5%. The sample in question was peripheral blood, obtained from a patient treated with radiotherapy plus ipilimumab. Source of these receptors: a human donor with non-small cell lung cancer who had a partial response to radiotherapy plus ipilimumab. Some clones in this sample may be carry-over from other donors' samples.

This chain links TRBV7-2 with TRBJ2-3; maybe TRBD2 (6 bases). Between the trimmed V and J ends, which lost 3 bases and 0 bases, there was a span of 10 bases. The CDR3 runs to 15 residues. Germline V gene lookup returns CDR1 SGHTA and CDR2 FQGNSA. The CDR3 reads CASSFGGESTDTQYF. As DNA, the CDR3 is TGTGCCAGCAGCTTTGGCGGGGAGAGCACAGATACGCAGTATTTT.

The V and J genes are TRBV6-1 and TRBJ1-5; D is possibly TRBD1 (5 bases). Trimming cost V 6 bases and J 4 bases, with 10 bases left between them. The CDR3 covers 13 residues. The germline V gene encodes CDR1 MNHNS and CDR2 SASEGT. DNA of the CDR3: TGTGCCAGCAGGGGACTGATAAATCAGCCCCAGCATTTT. Translated, it gives CASRGLINQPQHF.

This clone was counted a single time. The genes are TRBV19 and TRBJ1-5, with 7 bases identical to TRBD1. The CDR3 totals 14 residues. The germline gives CDR1 LNHDA, CDR2 SQIVND (reference sequence). Trimming at V came to 2 bases and at J to 4 bases, leaving 2 bases not matched to a gene. The CDR3 region is CASSISTGNQPQHF. DNA for the CDR3: TGTGCCAGTAGTATATCGACAGGGAATCAGCCCCAGCATTTT.

The chain is built from TRBV4-2 and TRBJ2-1; 9 bases are a match to TRBD2. Germline CDR1 LGHNA, CDR2 YNFKEQ. The CDR3 totals 15 residues. Losses at the gene ends were 2 bases for V and 5 bases for J; bases not matched to a gene: 4. The CDR3 region is CASSQPGLANNEQFF. DNA of the CDR3: TGTGCCAGCAGCCAACCGGGACTAGCAAACAATGAGCAGTTCTTC.

The V call is TRBV2, the J call TRBJ2-5; 10 bases agree with TRBD2. The V segment lost 8 bases and the J segment 5 bases; nucleotides outside the gene matches: 8. CDR3 size: 14 residues. Germline CDR1 SNHLY, CDR2 FYNNEI. The CDR3 here is CASVSGGARETQYF. CDR3 bases: TGTGCCAGCGTCAGCGGGGGGGCCCGGGAGACCCAGTACTTC.

This sequence joins TRBV11-2 and TRBJ1-3, with a weak D call TRBD1 (5 bases). V lost 3 bases, J lost 5 bases, and 14 bases lay in between. There are 15 residues in the CDR3. Germline V gene data show CDR1 as SGHAT and CDR2 as FQNNGV. The CDR3 DNA reads TGTGCCAGCAGCTTGTCGGGGGGACTTAGAAACACCATATATTTT. Amino acid sequence: CASSLSGGLRNTIYF.

V and J are TRBV7-9 and TRBJ2-3, with TRBD2 as a possible D gene (5 bases). This CDR3 has 16 residues. V lost 7 bases, J lost 2 bases, and 19 bases lay in between. Germline CDR1 is SEHNR and CDR2 is FQNEAQ (reference sequence). The CDR3 bases are TGTGCCAGCACCGGAGGCAGGAGTTACTTCACAGATACGCAGTATTTT. Encoded protein: CASTGGRSYFTDTQYF.

The V gene is TRBV7-3, the J gene TRBJ2-5; D is uncertain. The germline V and J ends were trimmed by 3 bases and 0 bases, with 8 bases remaining between them. CDR1 and CDR2 from the germline V gene are SGHTA and FQGTGA. The CDR3 has 14 amino acids. DNA of the CDR3: TGTGCCAGCAGCTTTATGACACACCAAGAGACCCAGTACTTC. Protein sequence: CASSFMTHQETQYF.

The chain couples TRBV19 to TRBJ1-2, with D unclear. The CDR3 covers 14 residues. V lost 8 bases, J lost 8 bases, and 21 bases lay in between. Germline-derived CDR1 and CDR2 are LNHDA and SQIVND (reference sequence). The CDR3 loop reads CASRSEGPVLGYTF. CDR3 DNA: TGTGCCAGTCGATCCGAGGGCCCCGTTTTGGGCTACACCTTC.

This chain connects TRBV27 to TRBJ2-3; tentatively, D is TRBD2 (6 bases). Germline V lookup: CDR1 MNHEY, CDR2 SMNVEV (reference sequence). The CDR3 covers 13 residues. V lost 3 bases and J 5 bases, leaving 9 bases between the germline ends. CDR3 in amino acids: CASSFAGGDTQYF. As DNA, the CDR3 is TGTGCCAGCAGTTTCGCCGGGGGAGATACGCAGTATTTT.

The chain is built from TRBV28 and TRBJ2-7; no definite D call. The CDR3 consists of 12 residues. The germline V and J ends were trimmed by 6 bases and 3 bases, with 9 bases remaining between them. Germline values: CDR1 MDHEN, CDR2 SYDVKM. CDR3 bases: TGTGCCAGCAGCGAACTCTTCTACGAGCAGTACTTC. Its protein is CASSELFYEQYF.

The chain joins TRBV4-2 to TRBJ2-1, with TRBD1 identical over 12 bases. The CDR3 has 22 residues. V lost 0 bases and J lost 4; bases outside the gene matches: 19. CDR1 and CDR2 (germline): LGHNA, YNFKEQ. CDR3 residues: CASSQDTYSGTGGPKTYNEQFF. Written as DNA, the CDR3 is TGTGCCAGCAGCCAAGATACCTACTCCGGGACAGGGGGCCCGAAGACGTACAATGAGCAGTTCTTC.

V gene TRBV4-2 combines with J gene TRBJ1-3, with 8 bases aligning to TRBD1. Germline assignment: CDR1 LGHNA and CDR2 YNFKEQ. The V gene end was trimmed by 5 bases and the J gene end by 4 bases; junction bases not matched to a gene: 7. This CDR3 region has 15 residues. The CDR3 here is CASSTGGLSGNTIYF. Written as DNA, the CDR3 is TGTGCCAGCAGCACAGGGGGTTTATCCGGAAACACCATATATTTT.

The V and J genes are TRBV28 and TRBJ1-2, with D perhaps TRBD1 (6 bases). The V and J ends lost 5 bases and 4 bases respectively, with 14 bases between them. The CDR3 sequence is 14 residues long. Germline loops: CDR1 MDHEN, CDR2 SYDVKM. CDR3 in amino acids: CASSADSQIYGYTF. The CDR3 DNA follows: TGTGCCAGCAGTGCGGACAGCCAGATCTATGGCTACACCTTC.

The CDR3 DNA reads as TGTGCCAGCAGCTTGGCCGGCAGGGCCTACGAGCAGTACTTC. It yields the protein CASSLAGRAYEQYF. The chain has TRBV5-4 and TRBJ2-7; D may be TRBD1 (5 bases). V was clipped by 0 bases and J by 2 bases, with 9 bases between them. Germline assignment: CDR1 SGHNT and CDR2 YYREEE (reference sequence). The CDR3 is 14 residues long.

This clone came up a few times. The rearrangement joins TRBV5-4 to TRBJ2-4, with 12 positions matching TRBD2. The CDR3 consists of 18 residues. The junction had 8 bases not matched to a gene; V was cut back by 2 bases and J by 2 bases. Germline CDR1 SGHNT, CDR2 YYREEE (reference sequence). The CDR3 spells CASSFPSSGGASKNIQYF. CDR3 nucleotides: TGTGCCAGCAGCTTCCCCTCTAGCGGGGGGGCCTCCAAAAACATTCAGTACTTC. The full variable domain, in which reference TRBV5-4 and TRBJ2-4 provide the parts outside the CDR3, is ETGVTQSPTHLIKTRGQQVTLRCSSQSGHNTVSWYQQALGQGPQFIFQYYREEENGRGNFPPRFSGLQFPNYSSELNVNALELDDSALYLCASSFPSSGGASKNIQYFGAGTRLSVL.

The chain joins TRBV6-1 to TRBJ2-7; 10 bases map to TRBD2. The CDR3 runs to 16 residues. After removal of 2 bases from V and 6 bases from J, the junction contained 10 bases not matched to a gene. Germline CDR1 reads MNHNS; CDR2 reads SASEGT. The CDR3 sequence: CASSELWLAGAFEQYF. The CDR3 region has the DNA TGTGCCAGCAGTGAATTATGGCTAGCGGGAGCTTTCGAGCAGTACTTC.

V usage is TRBV9 and J usage is TRBJ2-1; 11 bases map to TRBD1. Trimming took 6 bases from V and 8 from J; bases not matched to a gene: 10. The CDR3 sequence is 15 residues long. Germline V gene lookup returns CDR1 SGDLS and CDR2 YYNGEE. CDR3 DNA sequence: TGTGCCAGCACCCAGGGACAGGGGGTCGTAGATGAGCAGTTCTTC. Its translation is CASTQGQGVVDEQFF.

V and J are TRBV10-1 and TRBJ2-7, with D uncertain. This CDR3 has 15 amino acids. Germline CDR1 reads WNHNN; CDR2 reads SYGVQD (reference sequence). Trimming cost V 2 bases and J 0 bases, with 11 bases left between them. CDR3 DNA sequence: TGCGCCAGCAGTGAGGGGCCAGCCAGCTCCTACGAGCAGTACTTC. Its protein is CASSEGPASSYEQYF.

This clone was picked up one time. This chain joins TRBV19 and TRBJ2-7, with TRBD1 matching 7 bases. The CDR3 contains 14 residues. Germline CDR1 is LNHDA and CDR2 is SQIVND (reference sequence). Germline trimming cut 5 bases from V and 6 bases from J; bases unmatched to any gene: 10. CDR3 amino acids: CASSVQGLGVEQYF. In DNA form, the CDR3 reads TGTGCCAGTAGTGTACAGGGGTTAGGGGTCGAGCAGTACTTC.

For this clone: The junction and the germline gene differ at one end; a read error may be behind it. V and J are TRBV20-1 and TRBJ2-7; 8 nucleotides agree with TRBD1. Germline CDR1 DFQATT, CDR2 SNEGSKA (reference sequence). The CDR3 runs 11 residues. The CDR3 region has the DNA TGCAGTGCTAGAGATCCACAGGGGGTCTCTTTC. It encodes CSARDPQGVSF.

CDR3 amino acids: CASSDGPSWTEAFF. The CDR3 nucleotides are TGTGCCAGCAGTGATGGCCCCTCATGGACTGAAGCTTTCTTT. The chain has TRBV2 and TRBJ1-1; D gene uncertain. CDR3 length equals 14 residues. With 3 bases removed from V and 5 bases from J, the gap between germline ends came to 13 bases. Germline CDR1 SNHLY, CDR2 FYNNEI.

V is TRBV20-1 and J is TRBJ1-2; no reliable D call. V lost 5 bases and J 4 bases, leaving 8 bases between the germline ends. Germline V gives CDR1 DFQATT, CDR2 SNEGSKA (reference sequence). The CDR3 consists of 11 residues. DNA for the CDR3: TGCAGTGCTGAAGACACCTATGGCTACACCTTC. Residues: CSAEDTYGYTF.

CDR3 sequence (DNA): TGTGCCAGCAGTTTCGGACTCGACTACGAGCAGTACTTC. Its translation: CASSFGLDYEQYF. The V and J genes are TRBV28 and TRBJ2-7; the D gene is possibly TRBD2 (5 bases). The CDR3 runs 13 residues. The V end lost 3 bases, the J end lost 3 bases, and 9 bases lay between the germline ends. Germline values: CDR1 MDHEN, CDR2 SYDVKM.

This chain uses TRBV9 with TRBJ2-5; possible D gene TRBD1, 6 bases. Per the germline V gene, CDR1 is SGDLS and CDR2 is YYNGEE. Trimming removed 4 bases at V and 5 bases at J, with 12 bases between. The CDR3 length is 13 residues. This CDR3 reads CASSTGLGETQYF. CDR3 bases: TGTGCCAGCAGCACAGGGTTGGGTGAGACCCAGTACTTC.

The gene calls are TRBV6-4 and TRBJ2-5; tentative D call: TRBD2 (5 bases). Trimming pared 5 bases from V and 3 bases from J, leaving 10 bases between. This CDR3 is 13 amino acids long. The germline gives CDR1 MRHNA, CDR2 SNTAGT. The DNA for the CDR3 is TGTGCCAGCAGTCGGGAAGGAAAAGAGACCCAGTACTTC. Encoded protein: CASSREGKETQYF.

There are many counts of this clone. The chain couples TRBV10-1 to TRBJ1-1; D gene ambiguous. Germline assignment: CDR1 WNHNN and CDR2 SYGVQD (reference sequence). V was trimmed by 7 bases and J by 0 bases, leaving 15 bases between them. The CDR3 sequence is 15 residues long. In DNA, the CDR3 is TGCGCCAGCACCGTGACAAATAGGATGAACACTGAAGCTTTCTTT. Translating it yields CASTVTNRMNTEAFF.

The rearrangement links TRBV18 to TRBJ2-1; 9 positions match TRBD2. CDR1 is KGHSH and CDR2 is LQKENI in the germline V gene. The CDR3 runs to 15 residues. Losses at the gene ends were 1 base for V and 7 bases for J; bases not matched to a gene: 5. The CDR3 loop is CASSPLAGASNEQFF. CDR3 DNA: TGTGCCAGCTCACCACTAGCGGGAGCCAGTAATGAGCAGTTCTTC. The whole variable domain, filled in from reference TRBV18 and TRBJ2-1, reads NAGVMQNPRHLVRRRGQEARLRCSPMKGHSHVYWYRQLPEEGLKFMVYLQKENIIDESGMPKERFSAEFPKEGPSILRIQQVVRGDSAAYFCASSPLAGASNEQFFGPGTRLTVL.

This clone occurred a few times. This rearrangement joins TRBV10-3 to TRBJ2-7; 8 bases agree with TRBD2. This CDR3 region has 13 residues. Germline assignment: CDR1 ENHRY and CDR2 SYGVKD. Trimming at V came to 10 bases and at J to 3 bases, leaving 8 bases not matched to a gene. CDR3 in DNA: TGTGCCAGCGGGGGGCTGGCCGGCTACGAGCAGTACTTC. Translating gives CASGGLAGYEQYF.

This rearrangement joins TRBV5-4 to TRBJ2-1; 11 bases match TRBD1. V lost 4 bases to trimming and J lost 3 bases; unmatched junction nucleotides: 3. Per germline, CDR1 SGHNT and CDR2 YYREEE (reference sequence). This CDR3 is 15 amino acids long. The CDR3 DNA is TGTGCCAGCAGCGCCGGGACAGGGGGCTACAATGAGCAGTTCTTC. Protein sequence: CASSAGTGGYNEQFF.